This TCR beta chain emerged from a study of CD4 T cells in relation to SARS-CoV-2 and coronaviruses. Unexposed donor CD4+ T cells date from about 2011-2018, before the COVID-19 pandemic. The germline gives CDR1 MNHEY, CDR2 SMNVEV (reference sequence). Trimming cost V 3 bases and J 4 bases; bases outside gene matches: 6. The CDR3 is 14 amino acids. Study conclusions and caveats: The assay detects memory recall responses, not culture-primed primary responses. Crossreactive clones expanded significantly less to SARS-CoV-2 than monoreactive clones.

For this clone: The antigen is undetermined.

Measured with immunoSEQ multiplex PCR; TCRdb has only the in-frame clones, and not every one. The sample lists 50,000 to 70,000 clones, about 87% occurring once. The chain is built from TRBV27 and TRBJ2-7; TRBD2 aligns across 7 bases. Sequencing was done on a sample of memory CD4+ T cells from PBMCs. The TCR comes from a human donor in good health. CDR3 in amino acids: CASSFGGRTYEQYF. CDR3 coding DNA: TGTGCCAGCAGTTTTGGCGGGAGAACATACGAGCAGTACTTC.